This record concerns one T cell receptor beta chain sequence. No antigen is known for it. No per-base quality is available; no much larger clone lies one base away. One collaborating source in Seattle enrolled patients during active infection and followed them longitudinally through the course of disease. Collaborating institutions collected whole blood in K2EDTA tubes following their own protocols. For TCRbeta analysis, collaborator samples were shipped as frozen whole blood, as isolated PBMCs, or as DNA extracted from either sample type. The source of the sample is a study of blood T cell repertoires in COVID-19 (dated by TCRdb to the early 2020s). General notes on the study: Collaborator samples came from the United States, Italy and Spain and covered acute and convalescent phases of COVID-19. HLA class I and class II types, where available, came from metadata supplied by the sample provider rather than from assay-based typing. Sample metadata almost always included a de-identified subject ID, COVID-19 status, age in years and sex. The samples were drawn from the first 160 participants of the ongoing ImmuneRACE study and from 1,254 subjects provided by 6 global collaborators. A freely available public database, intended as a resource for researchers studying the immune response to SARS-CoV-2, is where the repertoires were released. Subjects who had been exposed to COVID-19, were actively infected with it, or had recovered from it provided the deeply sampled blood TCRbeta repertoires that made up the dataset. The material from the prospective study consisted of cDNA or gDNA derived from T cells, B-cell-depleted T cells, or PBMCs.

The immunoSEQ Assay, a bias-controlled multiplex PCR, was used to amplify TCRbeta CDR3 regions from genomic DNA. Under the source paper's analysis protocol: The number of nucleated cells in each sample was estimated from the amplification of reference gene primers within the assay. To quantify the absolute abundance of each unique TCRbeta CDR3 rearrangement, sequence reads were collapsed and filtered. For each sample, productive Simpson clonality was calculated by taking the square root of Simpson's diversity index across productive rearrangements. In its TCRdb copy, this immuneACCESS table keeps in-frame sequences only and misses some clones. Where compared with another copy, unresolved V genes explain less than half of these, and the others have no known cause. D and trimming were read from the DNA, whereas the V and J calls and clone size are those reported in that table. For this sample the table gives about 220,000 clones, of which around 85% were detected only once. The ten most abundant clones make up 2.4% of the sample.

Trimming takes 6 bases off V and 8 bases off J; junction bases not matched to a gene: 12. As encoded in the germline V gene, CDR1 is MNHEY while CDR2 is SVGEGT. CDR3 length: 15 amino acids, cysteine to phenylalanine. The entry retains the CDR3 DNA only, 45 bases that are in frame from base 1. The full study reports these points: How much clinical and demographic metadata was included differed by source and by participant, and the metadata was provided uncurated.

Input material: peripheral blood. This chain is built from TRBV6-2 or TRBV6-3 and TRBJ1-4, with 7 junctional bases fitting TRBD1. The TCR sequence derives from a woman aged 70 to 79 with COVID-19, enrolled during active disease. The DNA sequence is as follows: TGTGCCAGCAGCGAGCCGACAGGGCTTGAGGAAAAACTGTTTTTT. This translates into CASSEPTGLEEKLFF.